This T cell receptor (beta chain) was identified during a study of blood T cell repertoires in COVID-19. Study background: The United States, Italy and Spain provided the acute and convalescent COVID-19 samples. PBMCs, B-cell-depleted T cells, or T cells were the source of the cDNA or gDNA that made up the material.

Unmatched junction bases numbered 5, after V lost 0 bases and J lost 7 bases. Germline loops: CDR1 GTSNPN, CDR2 SVGIG (reference sequence). The CDR3 runs to 13 residues. Per the original methods: Nucleated cell counts were estimated from reference gene primer amplification. The method was immunoSEQ multiplex PCR; TCRdb's version includes in-frame clones alone and lacks a portion of them. V, J and clone size derive from that table, while D and trimming were established from the DNA sequence. The sample yields 170,000 or so clones, approximately 90% seen once. This chain connects TRBV30 to TRBJ1-2; 7 bases line up with TRBD1. The sequence was obtained from a man aged 45-65 years with acute or convalescent COVID-19. Sample: peripheral blood. The CDR3 protein is CAWSVEDRSGYTF. The DNA of the CDR3 is TGTGCCTGGAGTGTTGAGGACAGGAGTGGCTACACCTTC. The full variable domain, with the rest looked up from reference TRBV30 and TRBJ1-2, is SQTIHQWPATLVQPVGSPLSLECTVEGTSNPNLYWYRQAAGRGLQLLFYSVGIGQISSEVPQNLSASRPQDRQFILSSKKLLLSDSGFYLCAWSVEDRSGYTFGSGTRLTVV.